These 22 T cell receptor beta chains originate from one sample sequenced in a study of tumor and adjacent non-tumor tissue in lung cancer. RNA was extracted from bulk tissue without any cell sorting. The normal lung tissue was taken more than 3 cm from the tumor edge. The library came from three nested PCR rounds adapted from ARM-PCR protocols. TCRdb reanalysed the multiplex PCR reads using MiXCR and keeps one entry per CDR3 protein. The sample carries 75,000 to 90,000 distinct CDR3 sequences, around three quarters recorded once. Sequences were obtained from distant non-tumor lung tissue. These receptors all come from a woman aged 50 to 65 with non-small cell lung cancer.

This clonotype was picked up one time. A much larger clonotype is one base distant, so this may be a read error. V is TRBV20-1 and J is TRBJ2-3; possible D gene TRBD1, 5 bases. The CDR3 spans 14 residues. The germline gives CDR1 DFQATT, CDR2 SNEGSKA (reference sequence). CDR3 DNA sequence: TGCAGAGCTACGACAGAAGTCCGATCGACGACGCAGTATTTT. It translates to CRATTEVRSTTQYF.

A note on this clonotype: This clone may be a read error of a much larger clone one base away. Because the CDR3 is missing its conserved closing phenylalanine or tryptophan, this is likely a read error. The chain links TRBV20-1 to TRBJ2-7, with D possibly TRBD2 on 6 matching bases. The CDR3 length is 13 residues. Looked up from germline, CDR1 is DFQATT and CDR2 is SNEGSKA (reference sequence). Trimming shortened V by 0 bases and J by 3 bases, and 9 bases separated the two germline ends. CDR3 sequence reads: CSARDRDFYEQYL. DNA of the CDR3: TGCAGTGCTAGAGACAGGGACTTCTACGAGCAGTACCTC.

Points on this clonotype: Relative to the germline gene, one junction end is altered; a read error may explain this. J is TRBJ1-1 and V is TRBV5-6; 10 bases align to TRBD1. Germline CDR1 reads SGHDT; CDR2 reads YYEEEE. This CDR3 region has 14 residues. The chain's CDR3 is CANSLRDRGTEAFF. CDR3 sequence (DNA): TGTGCCAACAGCTTGCGGGACAGGGGTACTGAAGCTTTCTTT.

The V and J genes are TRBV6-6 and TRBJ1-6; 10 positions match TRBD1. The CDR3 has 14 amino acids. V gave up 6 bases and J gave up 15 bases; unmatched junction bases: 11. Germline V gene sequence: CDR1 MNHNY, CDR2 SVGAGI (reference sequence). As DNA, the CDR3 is TGTGCCAGCAGCTTCGGGACAGGGGTACCACTCCTCCACTTT. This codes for CASSFGTGVPLLHF.

CDR3 bases: TGCGCCAGCAGCTTGGTGTCGGATCTTCGACTAGCCGCATCTGGGGCCAACGTCCTGACTTTC. Protein: CASSLVSDLRLAASGANVLTF. The chain couples TRBV5-1 to TRBJ2-6, with 7 bases that match TRBD2. The CDR3 contains 21 residues. CDR1 is SGHRS and CDR2 is YFSETQ in the germline V gene. J gave up 1 base and V 0 bases, and 16 bases lay outside the gene matches.

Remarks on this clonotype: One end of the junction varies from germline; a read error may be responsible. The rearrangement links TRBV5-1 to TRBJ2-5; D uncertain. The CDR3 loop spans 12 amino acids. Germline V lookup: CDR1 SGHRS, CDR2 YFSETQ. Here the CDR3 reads CVSSLVGETQYF. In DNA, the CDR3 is TGCGTCAGCAGCTTGGTTGGAGAGACCCAGTACTTC.

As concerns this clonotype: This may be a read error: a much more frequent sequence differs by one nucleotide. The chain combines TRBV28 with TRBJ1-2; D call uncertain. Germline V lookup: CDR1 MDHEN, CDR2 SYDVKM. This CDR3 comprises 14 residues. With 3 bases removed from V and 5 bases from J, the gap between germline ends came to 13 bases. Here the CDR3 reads CASSFGGIDYGYTF. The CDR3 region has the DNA TGTGCCAGCAGTTTCGGCGGGATAGATTATGGCTACACCTTC.

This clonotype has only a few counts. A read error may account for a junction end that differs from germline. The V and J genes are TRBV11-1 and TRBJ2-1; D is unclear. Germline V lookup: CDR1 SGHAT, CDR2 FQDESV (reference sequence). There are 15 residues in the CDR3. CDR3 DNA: TGTGCTAACAGCCCGACTCCTTCGACGGGCAATGAACAGTTCTTC. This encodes CANSPTPSTGNEQFF. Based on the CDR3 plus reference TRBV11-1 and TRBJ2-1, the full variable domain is EAEVAQSPRYKITEKSQAVAFWCDPISGHATLYWYRQILGQGPELLVQFQDESVVDDSQLPKDRFSAERLKGVDSTLKIQPAELGDSAMYLCANSPTPSTGNEQFFGPGTRLTVL.

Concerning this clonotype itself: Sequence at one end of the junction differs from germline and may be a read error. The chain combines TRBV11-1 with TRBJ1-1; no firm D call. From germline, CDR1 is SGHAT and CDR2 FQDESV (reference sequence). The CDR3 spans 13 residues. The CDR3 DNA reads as TGTGCCTGCAGGCCACCTGGGGACACTGAAGCTTTCTTT. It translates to CACRPPGDTEAFF.

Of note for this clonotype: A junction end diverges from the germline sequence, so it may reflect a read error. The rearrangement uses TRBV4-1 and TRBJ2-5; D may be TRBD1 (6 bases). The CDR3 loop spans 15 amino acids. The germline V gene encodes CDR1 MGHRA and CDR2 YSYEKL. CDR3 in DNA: TGCGCCAGCGGCCAAGGAGTTTCAGGGGTAGAGACCCAGTACTTC. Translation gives CASGQGVSGVETQYF.

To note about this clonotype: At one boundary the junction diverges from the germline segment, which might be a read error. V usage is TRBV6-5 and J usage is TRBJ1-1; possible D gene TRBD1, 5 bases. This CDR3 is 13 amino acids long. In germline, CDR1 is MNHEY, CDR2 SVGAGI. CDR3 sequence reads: CASIKTENTEAFF. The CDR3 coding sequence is TGTGCCAGCATTAAGACAGAGAACACCGAAGCTTTCTTT.

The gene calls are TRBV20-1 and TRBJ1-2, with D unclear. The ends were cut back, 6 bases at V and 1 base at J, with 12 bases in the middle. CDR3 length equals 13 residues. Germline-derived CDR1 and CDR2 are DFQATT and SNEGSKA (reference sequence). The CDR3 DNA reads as TGCAGTGCCCGAGCCCTGTATAACTATGGCTACACCTTC. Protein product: CSARALYNYGYTF.

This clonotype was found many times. The CDR3: CASSQSGLAGNTDTQYF. The CDR3 DNA reads TGCGCCAGCAGCCAGTCAGGACTAGCGGGAAACACAGATACGCAGTATTTT. The rearrangement joins TRBV4-1 to TRBJ2-3; 12 bases fit TRBD2. The CDR3 runs 17 residues. V lost 3 bases, J lost 2 bases, and 6 bases stayed unmatched. Germline V CDR1 and CDR2: MGHRA, YSYEKL.

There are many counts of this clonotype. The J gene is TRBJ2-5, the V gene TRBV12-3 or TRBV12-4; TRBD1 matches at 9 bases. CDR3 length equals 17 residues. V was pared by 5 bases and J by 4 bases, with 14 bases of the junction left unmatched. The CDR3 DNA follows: TGTGCCAGCAGTGGCCCCCGGGACAGGGCGATAATAGAGACCCAGTACTTC. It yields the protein CASSGPRDRAIIETQYF.

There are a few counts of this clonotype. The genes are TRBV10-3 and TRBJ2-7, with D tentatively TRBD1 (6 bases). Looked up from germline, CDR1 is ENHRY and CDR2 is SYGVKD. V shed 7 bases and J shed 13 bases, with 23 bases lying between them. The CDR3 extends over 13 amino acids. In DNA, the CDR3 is TGTGCCATCACCCAGGGGCCCCCCTACGGGCAATACTTC. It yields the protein CAITQGPPYGQYF.

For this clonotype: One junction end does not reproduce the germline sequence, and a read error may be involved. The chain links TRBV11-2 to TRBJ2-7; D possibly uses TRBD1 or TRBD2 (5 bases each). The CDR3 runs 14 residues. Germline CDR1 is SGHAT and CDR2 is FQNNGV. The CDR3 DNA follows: TGTGCCAACAGCTTAGTTAGGGACGGCTACGAGCAGTATTTC. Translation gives CANSLVRDGYEQYF.

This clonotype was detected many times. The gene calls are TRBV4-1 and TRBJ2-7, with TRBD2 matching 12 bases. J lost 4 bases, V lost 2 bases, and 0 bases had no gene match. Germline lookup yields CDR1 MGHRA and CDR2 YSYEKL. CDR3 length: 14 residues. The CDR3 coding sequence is TGCGCCAGCAGCCAAACTAGCGGGAGGTACGAGCAGTACTTC. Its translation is CASSQTSGRYEQYF.

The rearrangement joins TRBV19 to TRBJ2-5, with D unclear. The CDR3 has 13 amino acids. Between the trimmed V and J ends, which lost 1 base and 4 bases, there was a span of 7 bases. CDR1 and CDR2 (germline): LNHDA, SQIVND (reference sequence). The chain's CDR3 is CASSIAPGETQYF. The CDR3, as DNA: TGTGCCAGTAGTATAGCTCCGGGAGAGACCCAGTACTTC.

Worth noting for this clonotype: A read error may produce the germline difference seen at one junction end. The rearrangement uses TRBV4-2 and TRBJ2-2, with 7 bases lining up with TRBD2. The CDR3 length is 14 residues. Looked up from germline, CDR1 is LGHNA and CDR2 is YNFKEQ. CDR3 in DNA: TGTGCCAGCAACCAAGGACTAGACACTGGGGAGCTGTTTTTT. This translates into CASNQGLDTGELFF.

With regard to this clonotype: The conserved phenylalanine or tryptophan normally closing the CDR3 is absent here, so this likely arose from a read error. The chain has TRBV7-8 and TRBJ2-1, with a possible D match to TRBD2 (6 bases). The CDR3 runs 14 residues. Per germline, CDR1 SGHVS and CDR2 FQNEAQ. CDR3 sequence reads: CASSILAGLNEQFL. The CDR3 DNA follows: TGCGCCAGCAGCATTCTGGCGGGGCTTAATGAGCAGTTCCTC.

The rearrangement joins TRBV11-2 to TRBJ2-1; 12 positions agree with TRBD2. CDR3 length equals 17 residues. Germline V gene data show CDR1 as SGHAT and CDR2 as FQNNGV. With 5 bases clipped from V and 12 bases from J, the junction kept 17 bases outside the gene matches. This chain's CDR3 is CASSPPSWTSGNDGQFF. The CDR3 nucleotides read TGTGCCAGCAGCCCCCCCTCGTGGACTAGCGGGAACGATGGGCAGTTCTTC.

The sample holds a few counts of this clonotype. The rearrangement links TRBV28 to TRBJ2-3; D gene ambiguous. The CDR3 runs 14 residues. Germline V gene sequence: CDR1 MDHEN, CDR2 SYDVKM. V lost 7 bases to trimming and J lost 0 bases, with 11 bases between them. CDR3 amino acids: CASKRGTSTDTQYF. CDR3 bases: TGTGCCAGCAAGCGCGGTACTAGCACAGATACGCAGTATTTT.